This TCR beta chain was documented in a study of cytomegalovirus exposure and HLA in healthy donors. The CDR3 sequence is 14 residues long. Germline CDR1 and CDR2: MDHEN and SYDVKM. Trimming took 4 bases from V and 9 from J; bases not matched to a gene: 8. The PCR was carried out with 60 Vbeta primers and 13 Jbeta primers. The method was immunoSEQ multiplex PCR; TCRdb's version includes in-frame clones alone and lacks a portion of them. The sample lists about 160,000 clones, 60% to 80% occurring once. Sequencing was carried out using PBMCs. The rearrangement links TRBV28 to TRBJ1-2; 10 positions match TRBD1. This TCR was recovered from a young man in good health and CMV-seropositive. CDR3 in amino acids: CASSSPGQGPSYTF. Written as DNA, the CDR3 is TGTGCCAGCAGTTCTCCGGGACAGGGGCCAAGCTACACCTTC.